These 27 T cell receptor beta chains were sequenced from one sample in a study of breast tumors, draining lymph nodes, adjacent tissues. TCRdb redid the calling of the multiplex PCR reads with MiXCR, one entry per CDR3 protein. This sample has approximately 130,000 distinct CDR3 sequences, with around 20% found just once. Samples came from axillary lymph nodes draining the breast cancer. Sample: axillary lymph node tissue. Every receptor here comes from a female donor with breast cancer. Some clones in this sample may be carry-over from other donors' samples.

This clonotype occurred many times. The rearrangement uses TRBV18 and TRBJ2-3, with D uncertain. Germline V CDR1 and CDR2: KGHSH, LQKENI. Trimming removed 2 bases from V and 6 bases from J, with 6 bases in between. CDR3 length: 12 amino acids. This CDR3 reads CASSPSKDTQYF. The CDR3 DNA follows: TGTGCCAGCTCACCATCGAAGGATACGCAGTATTTT.

On this clonotype: A read error is possible here, since a much larger clone lies one base away. The chain couples TRBV27 to TRBJ2-1; possible D gene TRBD1, 6 bases. From germline, CDR1 is MNHEY and CDR2 SMNVEV (reference sequence). CDR3 size: 15 residues. The CDR3 bases are TGTGTCAGCAGCCCTAGGCCACAGGGTCCCGATGAGCAGTTCTTC. It yields the protein CVSSPRPQGPDEQFF.

The genes are TRBV6-5 and TRBJ1-1; tentatively, D is TRBD1 (5 bases). The V end was cut by 6 bases, the J end by 1 base, with 18 bases between. CDR1 and CDR2 from the germline V gene are MNHEY and SVGAGI. This CDR3 has 16 residues. DNA for the CDR3: TGTGCCAGCAGCCCTCTGGGGCGGGCGAGGAACACTGAAGCTTTCTTT. Protein: CASSPLGRARNTEAFF.

This clonotype was seen repeatedly, ten times or more. The gene calls are TRBV30 and TRBJ1-5; TRBD1 matches at 8 bases. Germline V gene lookup returns CDR1 GTSNPN and CDR2 SVGIG (reference sequence). V trimming: 5 bases; J trimming: 2 bases; junction bases outside the gene matches: 2. There are 13 residues in the CDR3. CDR3: CAWQGAGNQPQHF. In nucleotides, the CDR3 is TGTGCCTGGCAGGGGGCGGGCAATCAGCCCCAGCATTTT.

In the case of this clonotype: A much larger clonotype is one base distant, so this may be a read error. The chain carries TRBV11-1 and TRBJ2-1; D ambiguous. This CDR3 is built from 13 residues. The V gene's germline CDR1 is SGHAT and CDR2 FQDESV (reference sequence). The CDR3 region is CASSLNPLNERFF. For the CDR3, the DNA is TGTGCCAGCAGCTTAAACCCACTCAATGAGCGGTTCTTC.

This clonotype was counted ten times or more. The chain has TRBV20-1 and TRBJ2-2; 12 bases are a match to TRBD2. The CDR3 has 16 residues. Germline assignment: CDR1 DFQATT and CDR2 SNEGSKA (reference sequence). Trimming removed 0 bases from V and 6 bases from J; junction bases left unmatched: 5. The CDR3 reads CSARDKGLAGPGELFF. In nucleotides, the CDR3 is TGCAGTGCTAGAGATAAAGGACTAGCGGGACCCGGGGAGCTGTTTTTT.

A single count supports this clonotype. V usage is TRBV9 and J usage is TRBJ2-7, with TRBD1 identical over 7 bases. The CDR3 totals 16 residues. The junction had 8 bases not matched to a gene; V was cut back by 2 bases and J by 0 bases. Looked up from germline, CDR1 is SGDLS and CDR2 is YYNGEE. The CDR3 DNA reads as TGTGCCAGCAGCGTGACCGGGACAGCCAACTCCTACGAGCAGTACTTC. It is translated as CASSVTGTANSYEQYF.

This clonotype was seen repeatedly, ten times or more. The rearrangement uses TRBV15 and TRBJ2-7, with D perhaps TRBD1 (6 bases). Trimming removed 1 base from V and 5 bases from J, with 12 bases in between. The CDR3 runs 14 residues. CDR1 is LNHNV and CDR2 is YYDKDF in the germline V gene (reference sequence). CDR3 in DNA: TGTGCCACCAGCAGAGGAGGGACAAGCGACGAGCAGTACTTC. This translates into CATSRGGTSDEQYF.

The sample holds a few counts of this clonotype. The chain uses TRBV20-1 and TRBJ1-1; no clear D. The CDR3 has 15 amino acids. V was pared by 2 bases and J by 4 bases, with 17 bases between. Germline-derived CDR1 and CDR2 are DFQATT and SNEGSKA (reference sequence). CDR3 region: CSARTRATRRTEAFF. Written as DNA, the CDR3 is TGCAGTGCTAGAACTCGGGCCACGAGGCGCACTGAAGCTTTCTTT.

This clonotype showed up just a few times. This may stem from a read error, because a much larger clone lies one nucleotide away. The chain links TRBV10-1 to TRBJ2-3; D is ambiguous. Gene TRBJ1-5 matches the end of the DNA better, so the J call may be wrong. CDR1 and CDR2 (germline): WNHNN, SYGVQD (reference sequence). The CDR3 is made up of 14 amino acids. The CDR3 is CASSETSGSDTQHF. The CDR3 DNA sequence: TGCGCCAGCAGTGAGACCAGCGGGAGCGATACGCAGCATTTT.

The table lists this clonotype with many counts. V gene TRBV9 combines with J gene TRBJ2-3, with 7 bases lining up with TRBD2. Trimming removed 0 bases from V and 3 bases from J; junction bases left unmatched: 13. The length of the CDR3 is 18 residues. Per germline, CDR1 SGDLS and CDR2 YYNGEE. CDR3 nucleotides: TGTGCCAGCAGCGTAGGAATAGTGGGAGGGCCGATTACAGATACGCAGTATTTT. It specifies CASSVGIVGGPITDTQYF.

A remark on this clonotype: A clone one base away is much larger, so this may be a read error. The chain carries TRBV24-1 and TRBJ2-2; D possibly corresponds to TRBD1 (5 bases). Looked up from germline, CDR1 is KGHDR and CDR2 is SFDVKD. CDR3 length: 15 amino acids. The CDR3 loop is CVTSDPTGNTGELFF. The CDR3 DNA reads as TGTGTCACCAGTGACCCTACAGGGAACACCGGGGAGCTGTTTTTT.

There are a few counts of this clonotype. The genes are TRBV3-1 and TRBJ2-1; 10 positions match TRBD1. Germline V lookup: CDR1 LGHDT, CDR2 YNNKEL (reference sequence). V dropped 4 bases and J dropped 5; count of bases not matched to a gene: 5. The CDR3 has 15 residues. In nucleotides, the CDR3 is TGTGCCAGCAGCCCGAGACAGGGGGCTAACAATGAGCAGTTCTTC. Translating it yields CASSPRQGANNEQFF.

This clonotype was found many times. This rearrangement joins TRBV7-2 to TRBJ1-2; D is unresolved. CDR3 length: 17 residues. Trimming stripped 1 base from V and 1 base from J, with 16 bases between. Germline CDR1 is SGHTA and CDR2 is FQGNSA. The CDR3 sequence is CASSLGPGEVGNYGYTF. The CDR3 DNA sequence: TGTGCCAGCAGCTTAGGCCCGGGCGAGGTTGGTAACTATGGCTACACCTTC.

This clonotype has at least ten counts. This chain links TRBV5-1 with TRBJ1-4; D remains ambiguous. V shed 0 bases and J shed 5 bases, with 8 bases lying between them. The CDR3 loop spans 14 amino acids. Germline V lookup: CDR1 SGHRS, CDR2 YFSETQ. The CDR3 loop reads CASSLGTANEKLFF. In DNA, the CDR3 is TGCGCCAGCAGCTTGGGCACCGCGAATGAAAAACTGTTTTTT.

This clonotype was observed at least ten times. The gene calls are TRBV7-2 and TRBJ1-5; D not certain. This CDR3 contains 13 residues. The V and J ends lost 5 bases and 3 bases respectively, with 8 bases between them. Germline loops: CDR1 SGHTA, CDR2 FQGNSA. The CDR3 bases are TGTGCCAGCAGCGCGCACATCAATCAGCCCCAGCATTTT. It translates to CASSAHINQPQHF.

This clonotype showed up many times. The gene calls are TRBV15 and TRBJ2-3; 8 nucleotides match TRBD2. From germline, CDR1 is LNHNV and CDR2 YYDKDF (reference sequence). This CDR3 spans 15 amino acids. V gave up 3 bases and J gave up 4 bases; unmatched junction bases: 6. CDR3 loop: CATSSGAGVSDTQYF. CDR3 nucleotides: TGTGCCACCAGCAGCGGAGCGGGAGTATCAGATACGCAGTATTTT.

This clonotype has a count of ten or more. J is TRBJ2-5 and V is TRBV2; D possibly matches TRBD1 or TRBD2 (6 bases each). Trimming removed 9 bases at V and 5 bases at J, with 19 bases between. Germline V gene sequence: CDR1 SNHLY, CDR2 FYNNEI. The CDR3 is made up of 14 amino acids. The CDR3 DNA follows: TGTGCCAGTTCCTCGGAGGGGGGTTGGGAGACCCAGTACTTC. It yields the protein CASSSEGGWETQYF. Full variable domain (outside the CDR3, taken from reference TRBV2 and TRBJ2-5): EPEVTQTPSHQVTQMGQEVILRCVPISNHLYFYWYRQILGQKVEFLVSFYNNEISEKSEIFDDQFSVERPDGSNFTLKIRSTKLEDSAMYFCASSSEGGWETQYFGPGTRLLVL.

In the case of this clonotype: The CDR3 ends on some other residue instead of the conserved phenylalanine or tryptophan, so this is likely a read error. The gene calls are TRBV13 and TRBJ2-1, with TRBD2 as a possible D gene (7 bases). Germline CDR1 reads PRHDT; CDR2 reads FYEKMQ (reference sequence). The CDR3 is 15 residues long. V lost 5 bases and J 7 bases, leaving 18 bases between the germline ends. CDR3 nucleotide sequence: TGTGCCAGCAGCGCGGGGCTAGGGGGGGGAAATGAGCAGTTCCTC. This gives the protein CASSAGLGGGNEQFL.

This clonotype showed up many times. The chain links TRBV6-2 or TRBV6-3 to TRBJ2-7, with 7 nucleotides matching TRBD2. The CDR3 is 14 residues long. The V gene end was trimmed by 0 bases and the J gene end by 6 bases; junction bases not matched to a gene: 5. Germline V lookup: CDR1 MNHEY, CDR2 SVGEGT. The CDR3 DNA reads as TGTGCCAGCAGTTACTCCAGGGAGGGGAGCGAGCAGTACTTC. As protein: CASSYSREGSEQYF.

This clonotype was observed at least ten times. The chain carries TRBV28 and TRBJ1-2; D uncertain. V was cut by 8 bases and J by 0 bases, with 13 bases left in between. The germline gives CDR1 MDHEN, CDR2 SYDVKM. CDR3 length: 14 amino acids. CDR3 protein: CASHPDTTNYGYTF. The CDR3 bases are TGTGCCAGCCACCCCGACACAACTAACTATGGCTACACCTTC.

Points on this clonotype: A read error is possible here, since a much larger clone lies one base away. The gene calls are TRBV7-3 and TRBJ2-5; D remains unclear. The CDR3 covers 14 residues. Germline V CDR1 and CDR2: SGHTA, FQGTGA. CDR3 bases: TGTGCCAGCAACTTAAGTTTGGCAGAAGAGACCCAGTACTTC. Amino acid sequence: CASNLSLAEETQYF.

This clonotype was counted a few times. A much larger clone lies one base from this, so it may be a read error. CDR3 coding DNA: TGTGCCAGCAGCCAAGATACCGGGGGCACTACAGGTACGCAGTATTTT. Translating gives CASSQDTGGTTGTQYF. The V and J genes are TRBV4-2 and TRBJ2-3, with D perhaps matching TRBD1 or TRBD2 (6 bases each). The CDR3 length is 16 residues. The V gene's germline CDR1 is LGHNA and CDR2 YNFKEQ.

This clonotype was seen ten or more times. The chain employs TRBV10-3 and TRBJ1-2; D is uncertain. Trimming took off 3 bases at V and 3 bases at J, with 8 bases between the two ends. This CDR3 has 13 amino acids. Germline V gives CDR1 ENHRY, CDR2 SYGVKD. The CDR3 region has the DNA TGTGCCATCAGTGACCACCGCGACTATGGCTACACCTTC. This encodes CAISDHRDYGYTF.

This clonotype was observed many times. The V and J genes are TRBV27 and TRBJ1-5; TRBD1 matches at 7 bases. CDR1 MNHEY and CDR2 SMNVEV come from the germline V gene (reference sequence). J was trimmed by 6 bases and V by 3 bases; bases with no gene match: 5. The CDR3 is 14 residues long. CDR3 DNA sequence: TGTGCCAGCAGTTTGAGACAGGGCGGTCAGCCCCAGCATTTT. Translation gives CASSLRQGGQPQHF.

This clonotype showed up just a few times. This chain connects TRBV25-1 to TRBJ2-5, with 10 bases identical to TRBD2. The CDR3 runs 15 residues. CDR1 and CDR2 from the germline V gene are MGHDK and SYGVNS. The V and J ends lost 6 bases and 5 bases, in that order; junction bases with no gene match: 9. DNA of the CDR3: TGTGCCAGCAGGGCGGCTAGCGGGAGTTCGGAGACCCAGTACTTC. Amino acids: CASRAASGSSETQYF. Combining the CDR3 with reference TRBV25-1 and TRBJ2-5 gives the whole variable domain EADIYQTPRYLVIGTGKKITLECSQTMGHDKMYWYQQDPGMELHLIHYSYGVNSTEKGDLSSESTVSRIRTEHFPLTLESARPSHTSQYLCASRAASGSSETQYFGPGTRLLVL.

In this sample, this clonotype turned up many times. J is TRBJ1-2 and V is TRBV9; weak D call: TRBD1 (5 bases). This CDR3 comprises 15 residues. The germline V and J ends were trimmed by 4 bases and 0 bases, with 13 bases remaining between them. CDR1 SGDLS and CDR2 YYNGEE come from the germline V gene. As DNA, the CDR3 is TGTGCCAGCAGCACGATACCGGGGGCTAACTATGGCTACACCTTC. It encodes CASSTIPGANYGYTF.